This passage covers 32 T cell receptor beta chains from one sample sequenced in a study of blood T cell repertoires in COVID-19. TCRdb's copy holds only in-frame clones and misses some; the assay was immunoSEQ multiplex PCR. The data hold more than 400,000 clones, with 70% to 90% observed a single time. The sequencing sample was made of peripheral blood. The receptors were gathered from a human donor in a cohort sampled during active COVID-19.

The CDR3 nucleotides read TGTGCCAGCAGTCGTGGAGGGTTGAACACTGAAGCTTTCTTT. Translating gives CASSRGGLNTEAFF. J is TRBJ1-1 and V is TRBV27; D remains ambiguous. CDR1 and CDR2 (germline): MNHEY, SMNVEV (reference sequence). The V and J ends lost 5 bases and 0 bases respectively, with 10 bases between them. This CDR3 spans 14 amino acids.

The chain couples TRBV7-3 to TRBJ2-7; TRBD1 is a possible D gene (5 bases). Germline V gives CDR1 SGHTA, CDR2 FQGTGA. V dropped 5 bases and J dropped 3 bases, with 14 bases sitting between them. The CDR3 totals 14 residues. The CDR3 DNA follows: TGTGCCAGCAGCCCAGGGCCCGGAGACTACGAGCAGTACTTC. It encodes CASSPGPGDYEQYF.

The chain has TRBV11-2 and TRBJ2-7, with D possibly being TRBD1 (6 bases). V gave up 1 base and J gave up 7 bases, with 11 bases separating them. The germline gives CDR1 SGHAT, CDR2 FQNNGV. The CDR3 is made up of 13 amino acids. This CDR3 reads CASSLVGAQEQYF. The CDR3 DNA follows: TGTGCCAGCAGCTTAGTGGGGGCTCAGGAGCAGTACTTC. Based on the CDR3 plus reference TRBV11-2 and TRBJ2-7, the full variable domain is EAGVAQSPRYKIIEKRQSVAFWCNPISGHATLYWYQQILGQGPKLLIQFQNNGVVDDSQLPKDRFSAERLKGVDSTLKIQPAKLEDSAVYLCASSLVGAQEQYFGPGTRLTVT.

This sequence joins TRBV4-2 and TRBJ2-5; 8 positions match TRBD2. This CDR3 has 16 residues. Trimming took 1 base from V and 0 from J; bases not matched to a gene: 4. CDR1 and CDR2 from the germline V gene are LGHNA and YNFKEQ. The CDR3 loop reads CASSQVGSGNQETQYF. The CDR3, as DNA: TGTGCCAGCAGCCAAGTAGGTAGCGGGAACCAAGAGACCCAGTACTTC.

V usage is TRBV5-4 and J usage is TRBJ2-1; perhaps TRBD2 as D (5 bases). Trimming pared 3 bases from V and 7 bases from J, leaving 11 bases between. Germline values: CDR1 SGHNT, CDR2 YYREEE (reference sequence). This CDR3 spans 13 amino acids. CDR3 loop: CASSYIDYNEQFF. The CDR3 DNA reads as TGTGCCAGCAGCTACATCGACTATAATGAGCAGTTCTTC.

This chain connects TRBV7-2 to TRBJ2-7; D remains unclear. V lost 6 bases and J lost 2, with 14 bases in between. Germline values: CDR1 SGHTA, CDR2 FQGNSA. This CDR3 is built from 14 residues. CDR3 protein: CASSFRLFTYEQYF. CDR3 nucleotide sequence: TGTGCCAGCAGTTTTAGACTGTTTACCTACGAGCAGTACTTC.

The chain links TRBV6-1 to TRBJ1-1; no firm D call. The CDR3 contains 16 residues. V was trimmed by 3 bases and J by 1 base, leaving 15 bases between them. CDR1 is MNHNS and CDR2 is SASEGT in the germline V gene. CDR3 protein: CASSEPGKLANTEAFF. CDR3 nucleotides: TGTGCCAGCAGTGAGCCGGGGAAGTTGGCGAACACTGAAGCTTTCTTT.

This chain uses TRBV7-9 with TRBJ2-3; D remains ambiguous. Germline V gives CDR1 SEHNR, CDR2 FQNEAQ (reference sequence). The CDR3 length is 14 residues. With 1 base removed from V and 7 bases from J, the gap between germline ends came to 12 bases. This chain's CDR3 is CASSLVAGTNTQYF. In DNA, the CDR3 is TGTGCCAGCAGCTTAGTAGCCGGTACAAATACGCAGTATTTT.

The chain joins TRBV20-1 to TRBJ2-3; D is uncertain. This CDR3 contains 11 residues. Germline V gene lookup returns CDR1 DFQATT and CDR2 SNEGSKA (reference sequence). Trimming took off 7 bases at V and 0 bases at J, with 5 bases between the two ends. The CDR3 DNA sequence: TGCAGTGGCGATAGCACAGATACGCAGTATTTT. Its protein product is CSGDSTDTQYF.

The J gene is TRBJ2-3, the V gene TRBV28, with D perhaps matching TRBD1 (6 bases). Germline V gives CDR1 MDHEN, CDR2 SYDVKM. Trimming cost V 4 bases and J 3 bases, with 11 bases left between them. This CDR3 is 14 amino acids long. DNA for the CDR3: TGTGCCAGCAGTTCGTCCAGGGGAACAGATACGCAGTATTTT. Translation gives CASSSSRGTDTQYF.

The chain employs TRBV7-2 and TRBJ1-1, with 9 positions matching TRBD1. The ends lost 3 bases at V and 5 bases at J; junction bases unmatched: 4. The CDR3 has 14 residues. The germline V gene has CDR1 SGHTA and CDR2 FQGNSA. The CDR3 region has the DNA TGTGCCAGCAGCTTCACAGGGGGCCTAACTGAAGCTTTCTTT. Its protein is CASSFTGGLTEAFF.

On this clone: Germline and junction disagree at one end, which may indicate a read error. V is TRBV7-7 and J is TRBJ2-5; D possibly corresponds to TRBD1 (6 bases). Germline CDR1 and CDR2: SSHAT and FNYEAQ (reference sequence). The CDR3 runs 16 residues. The CDR3 sequence is CASSLVPFSGEETQYF. CDR3 bases: TGTGCTAGCAGCTTAGTTCCTTTTTCAGGGGAAGAGACCCAGTACTTC.

The count of this clone is one. The chain carries TRBV7-2 and TRBJ2-3; 8 nucleotides align to TRBD2. V lost 3 bases, J lost 3 bases, and 2 bases stayed unmatched. CDR1 is SGHTA and CDR2 is FQGNSA in the germline V gene. CDR3 length equals 14 residues. The CDR3 sequence is CASSLGTRTDTQYF. The CDR3 DNA reads as TGTGCCAGCAGCTTGGGGACTAGGACAGATACGCAGTATTTT. The whole variable domain, remainder taken from reference TRBV7-2 and TRBJ2-3, is GAGVSQSPSNKVTEKGKDVELRCDPISGHTALYWYRQSLGQGLEFLIYFQGNSAPDKSGLPSDRFSAERTGGSVSTLTIQRTQQEDSAVYLCASSLGTRTDTQYFGPGTRLTVL.

V gene TRBV14 combines with J gene TRBJ2-4, with TRBD1 matching 8 bases. The V gene's germline CDR1 is SGHDN and CDR2 FVKESK. The CDR3 consists of 15 residues. The V segment lost 4 bases and the J segment 5 bases; nucleotides outside the gene matches: 7. CDR3 nucleotide sequence: TGTGCCAGCAGCCTCCTAGGACAGGGTCAAAACATTCAGTACTTC. This encodes CASSLLGQGQNIQYF. The full variable domain, its missing parts supplied by reference TRBV14 and TRBJ2-4, is EAGVTQFPSHSVIEKGQTVTLRCDPISGHDNLYWYRRVMGKEIKFLLHFVKESKQDESGMPNNRFLAERTGGTYSTLKVQPAELEDSGVYFCASSLLGQGQNIQYFGAGTRLSVL.

The V call is TRBV2, the J call TRBJ2-5; TRBD1 agrees at 7 bases. Germline V gene data show CDR1 as SNHLY and CDR2 as FYNNEI. This CDR3 has 13 amino acids. V gave up 8 bases and J gave up 3 bases; unmatched junction bases: 6. In DNA, the CDR3 is TGTGCCAGCGCGACTGACAGGGAAGAGACCCAGTACTTC. It yields the protein CASATDREETQYF.

The gene calls are TRBV19 and TRBJ2-7, with D possibly matching TRBD1 (6 bases). The CDR3 contains 16 residues. Germline lookup yields CDR1 LNHDA and CDR2 SQIVND (reference sequence). V lost 5 bases and J lost 7, with 24 bases in between. The CDR3 DNA sequence: TGTGCCAGTAGTGCCCGACAGGTCAAAACCTGGGGGGAGCAGTACTTC. Its translation is CASSARQVKTWGEQYF.

The chain links TRBV13 to TRBJ2-3, with D hard to call. Trimming removed 5 bases from V and 2 bases from J, with 14 bases in between. The CDR3 is 15 amino acids. Per germline, CDR1 PRHDT and CDR2 FYEKMQ (reference sequence). CDR3 region: CASSHEQEPTDTQYF. For the CDR3, the DNA is TGTGCCAGCAGCCACGAGCAGGAACCCACAGATACGCAGTATTTT.

The sample holds a few counts of this clone. J is TRBJ2-7 and V is TRBV7-5; the table's D gene call, TRBD2, was not cross checked with the DNA. TRBV7-5 is shown as a pseudogene. The CDR3 extends over 12 amino acids. In DNA, the CDR3 is TGTGCCAGAAGCTTATCGGCGGACGAGCAGTACTTC. As protein: CARSLSADEQYF.

The chain recombines TRBV19 with TRBJ2-1; TRBD2 might be the D (6 bases). Trimming removed 5 bases from V and 3 bases from J, with 17 bases in between. The CDR3 loop spans 16 amino acids. CDR1 is LNHDA and CDR2 is SQIVND in the germline V gene (reference sequence). In DNA, the CDR3 is TGTGCCAGTAGTCGGGGACTCTCTACGATCTACAATGAGCAGTTCTTC. Protein: CASSRGLSTIYNEQFF. Based on the CDR3 plus reference TRBV19 and TRBJ2-1, the full variable domain is DGGITQSPKYLFRKEGQNVTLSCEQNLNHDAMYWYRQDPGQGLRLIYYSQIVNDFQKGDIAEGYSVSREKKESFPLTVTSAQKNPTAFYLCASSRGLSTIYNEQFFGPGTRLTVL.

The chain links TRBV19 to TRBJ2-2; 15 bases are shared with TRBD2. The germline gives CDR1 LNHDA, CDR2 SQIVND (reference sequence). The length of the CDR3 is 18 residues. With 3 bases clipped from V and 1 base from J, the junction kept 3 bases outside the gene matches. CDR3 sequence reads: CASSIRTSGRVNTGELFF. The CDR3 DNA follows: TGTGCCAGTAGTATTCGGACTAGCGGGAGGGTGAACACCGGGGAGCTGTTTTTT.

This clone was seen once. The gene calls are TRBV3-1 (or the pseudogene TRBV3-2) and TRBJ2-1, with TRBD2 as a possible D gene (6 bases). This CDR3 has 17 residues. V was trimmed by 5 bases and J by 2 bases, leaving 19 bases between them. Germline V gene sequence: CDR1 LGHDT, CDR2 YNNKEL (reference sequence). The CDR3, as DNA: TGTGCCAGCAGCGTCGAAACGTGGCGGGAAACCTACAATGAGCAGTTCTTC. It specifies CASSVETWRETYNEQFF.

The chain recombines TRBV7-8 with TRBJ2-7, with unresolved D. The V gene lost 5 bases and the J gene lost 7 bases, with 9 bases spanning the gap. This CDR3 is built from 11 residues. In germline, CDR1 is SGHVS, CDR2 FQNEAQ. The CDR3 region is CASSPLVEQYF. CDR3 DNA: TGTGCCAGCAGCCCCCTTGTAGAGCAGTACTTC. Complete variable domain (other parts from reference TRBV7-8 and TRBJ2-7): GAGVSQSPRYKVAKRGQDVALRCDPISGHVSLFWYQQALGQGPEFLTYFQNEAQLDKSGLPSDRFFAERPEGSVSTLKIQRTQQEDSAVYLCASSPLVEQYFGPGTRLTVT.

V is TRBV19 and J is TRBJ2-7; 10 bases are a match to TRBD1. This CDR3 has 16 residues. The V gene's germline CDR1 is LNHDA and CDR2 SQIVND (reference sequence). V was clipped by 0 bases and J by 3 bases; unmatched bases: 5. In DNA, the CDR3 is TGTGCCAGTAGTATAGAGCCGGGACAGGGGAACTACGAGCAGTACTTC. Its translation is CASSIEPGQGNYEQYF.

The V gene is TRBV4-3, the J gene TRBJ2-7; D remains unclear. V was cut by 1 base and J by 1 base, with 11 bases left in between. The V gene's germline CDR1 is LGHNA and CDR2 YSLEER. This CDR3 comprises 15 residues. This CDR3 is CASSQVMSASYEQYF. As DNA, the CDR3 is TGCGCCAGCAGCCAAGTAATGTCAGCGTCCTACGAGCAGTACTTC.

The CDR3 protein is CATSSGGSGANVLTF. The CDR3 coding sequence is TGTGCCACCTCTAGCGGGGGTTCTGGGGCCAACGTCCTGACTTTC. The chain uses TRBV28 and TRBJ2-6, with TRBD2 matching 10 bases. V lost 10 bases and J lost 1; bases outside the gene matches: 4. CDR1 is MDHEN, CDR2 SYDVKM, per germline. This CDR3 has 15 residues.

This chain connects TRBV18 to TRBJ1-6, with D possibly TRBD1 on 5 matching bases. This CDR3 spans 12 amino acids. Per the germline V gene, CDR1 is KGHSH and CDR2 is LQKENI. V lost 5 bases and J lost 14, with 13 bases in between. The CDR3 here is CASSEIGATLHF. DNA of the CDR3: TGTGCCAGCTCAGAGATAGGGGCCACCCTCCACTTT.

This chain joins TRBV5-1 and TRBJ2-4, with D possibly being TRBD1 (6 bases). The CDR3 length is 15 residues. Germline V gene data show CDR1 as SGHRS and CDR2 as YFSETQ. Deletions cut 0 bases from V and 6 bases from J, with 13 bases between. Written as DNA, the CDR3 is TGCGCCAGCAGCTTGGCCTTGGACAGAGTAAACATTCAGTACTTC. This encodes CASSLALDRVNIQYF.

The chain has TRBV14 and TRBJ2-7; possibly TRBD1 for D (6 bases). CDR3 length: 13 amino acids. V was trimmed by 1 base and J by 7 bases, leaving 11 bases between them. CDR1 and CDR2 (germline): SGHDN, FVKESK. CDR3 protein: CASSQAGVREQYF. CDR3 nucleotides: TGTGCCAGCAGCCAAGCAGGGGTAAGAGAGCAGTACTTC.

The V call is TRBV5-6, the J call TRBJ2-7, with a possible D match to TRBD1 (6 bases). V was clipped by 2 bases and J by 4 bases, with 13 bases between them. Germline V CDR1 and CDR2: SGHDT, YYEEEE. The CDR3 sequence is 14 residues long. This CDR3 is CASSFLQGSYEQYF. The CDR3 nucleotides are TGTGCCAGCAGCTTTCTACAGGGCTCATACGAGCAGTACTTC.

The chain uses TRBV19 and TRBJ2-2, with unresolved D. The V and J ends lost 3 bases and 6 bases respectively, with 14 bases between them. CDR3 length: 15 amino acids. Germline V gene sequence: CDR1 LNHDA, CDR2 SQIVND (reference sequence). Here the CDR3 reads CASSIGPRVAGELFF. The CDR3 DNA sequence: TGTGCCAGTAGTATTGGTCCTCGAGTCGCCGGGGAGCTGTTTTTT.

The chain carries TRBV6-4 and TRBJ1-1; 7 bases line up with TRBD1. Germline CDR1 reads MRHNA; CDR2 reads SNTAGT. The CDR3 has 14 residues. J was trimmed by 6 bases and V by 5 bases; bases with no gene match: 9. CDR3 loop: CASSPGGRAAEAFF. In DNA, the CDR3 is TGTGCCAGCAGTCCAGGGGGTCGAGCAGCTGAAGCTTTCTTT.

This clone turned up a few times. The chain carries TRBV24-1 and TRBJ2-7, with 8 bases fitting TRBD2. Germline V gene sequence: CDR1 KGHDR, CDR2 SFDVKD. V lost 3 bases and J lost 3; bases outside the gene matches: 12. This CDR3 is 17 amino acids long. The DNA for the CDR3 is TGTGCCACCAGTGATGCCCCCTCCTCGGGACTAGGCTACGAGCAGTACTTC. Protein: CATSDAPSSGLGYEQYF.